The present T cell receptor beta chain was sequenced within a study of T cell changes during pregnancy in multiple sclerosis. Measured with immunoSEQ multiplex PCR; TCRdb has only the in-frame clones, and not every one. This sample has roughly 24,000 clones, with roughly 90% found just once. V dropped 1 base and J dropped 5 bases, with 6 bases sitting between them. The CDR3 is made up of 13 amino acids. The germline V gene encodes CDR1 SGHDT and CDR2 YYEEEE. The J gene is TRBJ2-2, the V gene TRBV5-6; weak D call: TRBD2 (5 bases). The material sequenced was CD8+ T cells from peripheral blood mononuclear cells, taken in the first trimester of pregnancy. This receptor was taken from a female donor in good health, enrolled as a control in a pregnancy study. Here the CDR3 reads CASSLTGTGELFF. CDR3 DNA: TGTGCCAGCAGCTTGACGGGGACCGGGGAGCTGTTTTTT.